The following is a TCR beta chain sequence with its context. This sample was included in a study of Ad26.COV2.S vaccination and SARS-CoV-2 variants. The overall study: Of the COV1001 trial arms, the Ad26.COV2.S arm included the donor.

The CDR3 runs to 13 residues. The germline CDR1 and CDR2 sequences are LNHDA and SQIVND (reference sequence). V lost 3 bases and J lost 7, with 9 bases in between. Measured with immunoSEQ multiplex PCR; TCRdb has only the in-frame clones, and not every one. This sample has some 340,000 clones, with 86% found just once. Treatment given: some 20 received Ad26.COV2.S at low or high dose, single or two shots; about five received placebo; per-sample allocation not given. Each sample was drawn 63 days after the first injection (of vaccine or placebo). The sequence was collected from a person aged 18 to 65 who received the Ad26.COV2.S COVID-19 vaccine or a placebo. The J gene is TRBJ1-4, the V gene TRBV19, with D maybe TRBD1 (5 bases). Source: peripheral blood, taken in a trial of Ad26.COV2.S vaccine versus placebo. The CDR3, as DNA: TGTGCCAGTAGTATTTCCAGGGTTGAAAAACTGTTTTTT. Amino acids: CASSISRVEKLFF.